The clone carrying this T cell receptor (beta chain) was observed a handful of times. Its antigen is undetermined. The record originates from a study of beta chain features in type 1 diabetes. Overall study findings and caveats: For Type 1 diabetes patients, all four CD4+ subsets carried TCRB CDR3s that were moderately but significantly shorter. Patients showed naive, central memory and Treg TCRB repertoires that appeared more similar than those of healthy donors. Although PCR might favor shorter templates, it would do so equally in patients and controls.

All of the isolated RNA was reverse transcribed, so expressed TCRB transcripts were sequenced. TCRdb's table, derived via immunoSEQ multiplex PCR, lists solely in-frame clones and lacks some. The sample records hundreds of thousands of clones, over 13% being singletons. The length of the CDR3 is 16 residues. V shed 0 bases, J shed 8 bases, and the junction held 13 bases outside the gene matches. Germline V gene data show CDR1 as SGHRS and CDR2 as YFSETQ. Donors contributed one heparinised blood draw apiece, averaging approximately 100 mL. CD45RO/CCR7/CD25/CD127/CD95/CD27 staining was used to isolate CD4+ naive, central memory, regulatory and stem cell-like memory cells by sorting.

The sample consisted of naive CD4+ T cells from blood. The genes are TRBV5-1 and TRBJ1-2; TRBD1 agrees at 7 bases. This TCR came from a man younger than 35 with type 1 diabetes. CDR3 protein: CASSLGDRDRVYGYTF. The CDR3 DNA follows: TGCGCCAGCAGCTTGGGAGACCGAGACAGGGTATACGGCTACACCTTC.